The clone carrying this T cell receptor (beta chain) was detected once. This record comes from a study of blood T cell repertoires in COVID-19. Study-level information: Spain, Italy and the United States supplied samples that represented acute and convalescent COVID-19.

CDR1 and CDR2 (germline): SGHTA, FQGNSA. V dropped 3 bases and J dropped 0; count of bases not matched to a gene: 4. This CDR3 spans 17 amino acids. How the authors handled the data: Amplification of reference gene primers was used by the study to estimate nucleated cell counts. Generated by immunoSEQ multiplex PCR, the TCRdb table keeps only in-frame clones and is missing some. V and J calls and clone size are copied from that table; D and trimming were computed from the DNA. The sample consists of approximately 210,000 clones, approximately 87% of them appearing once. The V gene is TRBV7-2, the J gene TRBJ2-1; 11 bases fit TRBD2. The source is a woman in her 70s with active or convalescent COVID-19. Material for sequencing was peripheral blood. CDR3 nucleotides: TGTGCCAGCAGCTTTTCTAGCGGGAGGAACTCCTACAATGAGCAGTTCTTC. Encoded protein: CASSFSSGRNSYNEQFF.